The 22 T cell receptor beta chains presented below share a single source sample, sequenced in a study of CD8 T cells in Susac syndrome. The RNA input was roughly 0.45 to 1 ug, and it was reverse transcribed with random hexamers. TCRdb used MiXCR to reprocess the immunoSEQ multiplex PCR reads, holding one entry per CDR3 protein. The sample lists approximately 120,000 distinct CDR3 sequences; about 93% were seen once. The material sequenced was CD8+ T cells from PBMCs. The receptors were sampled from a human donor with multiple sclerosis.

The V and J genes are TRBV5-4 and TRBJ2-7; 10 bases are a match to TRBD1. V dropped 2 bases and J dropped 0; count of bases not matched to a gene: 20. Germline V lookup: CDR1 SGHNT, CDR2 YYREEE (reference sequence). This CDR3 is built from 21 residues. The CDR3 here is CASSFRIVWDRGPGASYEQYF. The CDR3 coding sequence is TGTGCCAGCAGCTTCCGGATCGTGTGGGACAGGGGCCCCGGGGCCTCCTACGAGCAGTACTTC.

This rearrangement joins TRBV7-9 to TRBJ1-5; D unresolved. Germline V gene data show CDR1 as SEHNR and CDR2 as FQNEAQ (reference sequence). V dropped 5 bases and J dropped 0 bases, with 8 bases sitting between them. The CDR3 is made up of 14 amino acids. CDR3 loop: CASSETDSNQPQHF. The DNA of the CDR3 is TGTGCCAGCAGCGAAACAGATAGCAATCAGCCCCAGCATTTT.

CDR3 loop: CASSPDGQAPQETQYF. The DNA of the CDR3 is TGTGCCAGCAGCCCCGATGGACAGGCACCCCAAGAGACCCAGTACTTC. The V call is TRBV5-4, the J call TRBJ2-5; TRBD1 matches at 7 bases. V was pared by 4 bases and J by 1 base, with 10 bases of the junction left unmatched. The CDR3 is 16 residues long. Germline assignment: CDR1 SGHNT and CDR2 YYREEE (reference sequence).

V and J are TRBV6-1 and TRBJ1-5; D is uncertain. V was pared by 6 bases and J by 1 base, with 10 bases between. The CDR3 contains 14 residues. Germline CDR1 and CDR2: MNHNS and SASEGT. CDR3 amino acids: CASSGGESNQPQHF. The CDR3, as DNA: TGTGCCAGCAGCGGCGGGGAGAGCAATCAGCCCCAGCATTTT.

This chain joins TRBV9 and TRBJ2-7; D uncertain. The CDR3 totals 14 residues. Germline assignment: CDR1 SGDLS and CDR2 YYNGEE. The V end was cut by 4 bases, the J end by 7 bases, with 18 bases between. In DNA, the CDR3 is TGTGCCAGCAGCCTCCGAAACGCTCCCGGAGAGCAGTACTTC. Amino acid sequence: CASSLRNAPGEQYF. The full variable domain, with the rest looked up from reference TRBV9 and TRBJ2-7, is DSGVTQTPKHLITATGQRVTLRCSPRSGDLSVYWYQQSLDQGLQFLIQYYNGEERAKGNILERFSAQQFPDLHSELNLSSLELGDSALYFCASSLRNAPGEQYFGPGTRLTVT.

V gene TRBV19 combines with J gene TRBJ2-2; perhaps TRBD1 as D (6 bases). Trimming took off 2 bases at V and 6 bases at J, with 7 bases between the two ends. This CDR3 is built from 13 residues. Germline CDR1 is LNHDA and CDR2 is SQIVND (reference sequence). The chain's CDR3 is CASSITGSGELFF. The DNA of the CDR3 is TGTGCCAGTAGTATAACAGGGTCCGGGGAGCTGTTTTTT.

The chain carries TRBV27 and TRBJ2-3, with 8 bases matching TRBD1. Germline CDR1 and CDR2: MNHEY and SMNVEV (reference sequence). There are 13 residues in the CDR3. The J segment lost 7 bases and the V segment lost 5 bases, leaving 5 bases of the junction unmatched. The CDR3 DNA sequence: TGTGCCAGCAGTGTCGGACAGGGTTATACGCAGTATTTT. It yields the protein CASSVGQGYTQYF.

The J gene is TRBJ2-1, the V gene TRBV4-1; D possibly matches TRBD1 or TRBD2 (5 bases each). The germline CDR1 and CDR2 sequences are MGHRA and YSYEKL. Trimming stripped 0 bases from V and 2 bases from J, with 8 bases between. The CDR3 is made up of 15 amino acids. The CDR3 spells CASSQDRDPYNEQFF. CDR3 nucleotides: TGCGCCAGCAGCCAAGACAGGGACCCCTACAATGAGCAGTTCTTC.

The rearrangement joins TRBV29-1 to TRBJ1-4; D is perhaps TRBD1 (5 bases). The ends were cut back, 7 bases at V and 0 bases at J, with 15 bases in the middle. The CDR3 runs 15 residues. The germline CDR1 and CDR2 sequences are SQVTM and ANQGSEA. CDR3 in DNA: TGCAGCGCCCTGGGGCCACGGTCAACTAATGAAAAACTGTTTTTT. Protein: CSALGPRSTNEKLFF.

The chain uses TRBV30 and TRBJ2-7, with D perhaps TRBD2 (6 bases). The CDR3 is made up of 13 amino acids. Between the trimmed V and J ends, which lost 2 bases and 6 bases, there was a span of 14 bases. Looked up from germline, CDR1 is GTSNPN and CDR2 is SVGIG (reference sequence). The CDR3 spells CAWSPWAGLEQYF. As DNA, the CDR3 is TGTGCCTGGAGTCCCTGGGCGGGACTCGAGCAGTACTTC.

This chain joins TRBV2 and TRBJ2-1, with D uncertain. Germline CDR1 SNHLY, CDR2 FYNNEI. Trimming cost V 3 bases and J 5 bases, with 8 bases left between them. This CDR3 is 13 amino acids long. CDR3 in amino acids: CASSDPTDNEQFF. Here the CDR3 DNA reads TGTGCCAGCAGTGATCCTACCGACAATGAGCAGTTCTTC.

The rearrangement uses TRBV4-3 and TRBJ2-1, with TRBD2 matching over 8 bases. The CDR3 covers 17 residues. V was pared by 1 base and J by 7 bases, with 12 bases of the junction left unmatched. Germline values: CDR1 LGHNA, CDR2 YSLEER. The CDR3 DNA reads TGCGCCAGCAGCCAAGGGAGCGGGAGTGTTACTGGGAATGAGCAGTTCTTC. Residues: CASSQGSGSVTGNEQFF.

The chain joins TRBV24-1 to TRBJ2-2; D is unclear. Germline lookup yields CDR1 KGHDR and CDR2 SFDVKD. The germline V and J ends were trimmed by 9 bases and 3 bases, with 10 bases remaining between them. The CDR3 length is 13 residues. The CDR3 coding sequence is TGTGCCACCCAATCTCGATACACCGGGGAGCTGTTTTTT. Translating it yields CATQSRYTGELFF.

J is TRBJ1-1 and V is TRBV12-3 or TRBV12-4; D is unclear. V lost 0 bases, J lost 4 bases, and 12 bases lay in between. The CDR3 sequence is 15 residues long. The CDR3 nucleotides read TGTGCCAGCAGTTTAGCGCAAGTGGGATCCACTGAAGCTTTCTTT. Translation: CASSLAQVGSTEAFF.

V usage is TRBV6-1 and J usage is TRBJ2-2; D is undetermined. Germline assignment: CDR1 MNHNS and CDR2 SASEGT. V was cut by 5 bases and J by 9 bases, with 7 bases left in between. The CDR3 runs to 11 residues. CDR3 nucleotides: TGTGCCAGCAGTAGGACCCGGGAGCTGTTTTTT. Translated, it gives CASSRTRELFF.

This chain uses TRBV7-2 with TRBJ1-2; 7 nucleotides agree with TRBD1. The length of the CDR3 is 13 residues. Germline-derived CDR1 and CDR2 are SGHTA and FQGNSA. Unmatched junction bases numbered 10, after V lost 11 bases and J lost 4 bases. This chain's CDR3 is CASEDRTFYGYTF. The DNA for the CDR3 is TGTGCCTCTGAGGACAGGACCTTCTATGGCTACACCTTC.

The CDR3 coding sequence is TGTGCCAGCAGAAACGGACTAGCGGGACCCTACAATGAGCAGTTCTTC. It yields the protein CASRNGLAGPYNEQFF. J is TRBJ2-1 and V is TRBV2; 12 bases match TRBD2. CDR1 is SNHLY, CDR2 FYNNEI, per germline. V gave up 6 bases and J gave up 2 bases; unmatched junction bases: 5. This CDR3 region has 16 residues.

The chain recombines TRBV27 with TRBJ1-2, with D possibly matching TRBD1 (5 bases). This CDR3 contains 14 residues. The V and J ends lost 0 bases and 3 bases respectively, with 8 bases between them. The germline V gene encodes CDR1 MNHEY and CDR2 SMNVEV (reference sequence). In DNA, the CDR3 is TGTGCCAGCAGTTTATCCCAGGGCCACTATGGCTACACCTTC. It codes for CASSLSQGHYGYTF.

This sequence joins TRBV30 and TRBJ2-7; D unresolved. Germline CDR1 reads GTSNPN; CDR2 reads SVGIG (reference sequence). Between the trimmed V and J ends, which lost 2 bases and 7 bases, there was a span of 18 bases. CDR3 size: 14 residues. The CDR3 loop is CAWSSGSGKDEQYF. The CDR3 DNA reads as TGTGCCTGGAGTAGTGGATCTGGAAAGGATGAGCAGTACTTC.

The V and J genes are TRBV18 and TRBJ1-1, with 7 bases identical to TRBD1. The CDR3 is 16 residues long. Germline assignment: CDR1 KGHSH and CDR2 LQKENI. V trimming: 1 base; J trimming: 7 bases; junction bases outside the gene matches: 12. CDR3 amino acids: CASSPLPGTVMNEAFF. The DNA of the CDR3 is TGTGCCAGCTCACCACTCCCGGGGACAGTCATGAATGAAGCTTTCTTT.

The V and J genes are TRBV28 and TRBJ2-7; tentative D call: TRBD1 (5 bases). The CDR3 length is 14 residues. Trimming took 4 bases from V and 5 from J, leaving 15 bases between them. Germline assignment: CDR1 MDHEN and CDR2 SYDVKM. This CDR3 reads CASSYQGNRDEQYF. As DNA, the CDR3 is TGTGCCAGCAGTTATCAGGGTAATCGGGACGAGCAGTACTTC.

This chain joins TRBV12-3 or TRBV12-4 and TRBJ1-1; D ambiguous. The CDR3 extends over 11 amino acids. The ends were cut back, 3 bases at V and 8 bases at J, with 7 bases in the middle. DNA for the CDR3: TGTGCCAGCAGTTTGCTGGGGGAAGCTTTCTTT. Translation gives CASSLLGEAFF.